Below are 32 T cell receptor beta chains sequenced from a single sample in a study of CD8 T cells in Susac syndrome. RNA amounts of about 0.5 to 1 ug underwent reverse transcription with random hexamers. TCRdb reprocessed the immunoSEQ multiplex PCR reads with MiXCR, giving one entry per CDR3 protein. The table lists 180,000 or so distinct CDR3 sequences, 85% to 95% of them singletons. Sequenced sample: CD4+ T cells from PBMCs. The source is a human donor in good health.

V is TRBV20-1 and J is TRBJ2-2, with a possible D match to TRBD2 (5 bases). The V end was cut by 4 bases, the J end by 4 bases, with 10 bases between. This CDR3 region has 13 residues. CDR1 DFQATT and CDR2 SNEGSKA come from the germline V gene (reference sequence). CDR3: CSAILEPTGELFF. The CDR3 nucleotides are TGCAGTGCTATACTAGAACCCACCGGGGAGCTGTTTTTT.

The chain links TRBV29-1 to TRBJ2-2; no clear D. Germline CDR1 reads SQVTM; CDR2 reads ANQGSEA. CDR3 length: 12 residues. V was trimmed by 2 bases and J by 7 bases, leaving 8 bases between them. CDR3 bases: TGCAGCGTTGAATGGTATTACGGGGAGCTGTTTTTT. Protein: CSVEWYYGELFF.

CDR3 in amino acids: CASRRAWGETQYF. CDR3 DNA sequence: TGTGCCAGCCGGCGAGCGTGGGGGGAGACCCAGTACTTC. The V gene is TRBV5-4, the J gene TRBJ2-5; tentatively, D is TRBD1 or TRBD2 (5 bases each). The CDR3 has 13 residues. The V end lost 7 bases, the J end lost 5 bases, and 15 bases lay between the germline ends. The germline gives CDR1 SGHNT, CDR2 YYREEE (reference sequence).

CDR3: CSVELLFTDTQYF. The CDR3 region has the DNA TGCAGCGTTGAGTTGTTATTCACAGATACGCAGTATTTT. V and J are TRBV29-1 and TRBJ2-3, with D unresolved. CDR3 length: 13 amino acids. CDR1 SQVTM and CDR2 ANQGSEA come from the germline V gene. V dropped 3 bases and J dropped 2 bases, with 9 bases sitting between them.

This sequence joins TRBV6-2 or TRBV6-3 and TRBJ2-1; 7 bases are shared with TRBD2. Germline values: CDR1 MNHEY, CDR2 SVGEGT. Trimming cost V 6 bases and J 9 bases; bases outside gene matches: 5. The CDR3 is made up of 12 amino acids. The CDR3, as DNA: TGTGCCAGCAGCGGACTAGTAGGTGAGCAGTTCTTC. Its protein product is CASSGLVGEQFF.

The chain combines TRBV15 with TRBJ2-6; D is unresolved. The CDR3 runs 16 residues. CDR1 and CDR2 (germline): LNHNV, YYDKDF (reference sequence). The V gene lost 0 bases and the J gene lost 6 bases, with 12 bases spanning the gap. The CDR3 loop reads CATSRDLGTVANVLTF. The DNA of the CDR3 is TGTGCCACCAGCAGAGATCTTGGAACAGTGGCCAACGTCCTGACTTTC.

The chain has TRBV15 and TRBJ2-6; no clear D gene. V lost 6 bases to trimming and J lost 2 bases, with 8 bases between them. The CDR3 is made up of 14 amino acids. Germline values: CDR1 LNHNV, CDR2 YYDKDF (reference sequence). The CDR3 region has the DNA TGTGCCACCAGACGCAGACCTGGGGCCAACGTCCTGACTTTC. Protein: CATRRRPGANVLTF.

V is TRBV20-1 and J is TRBJ2-7; 7 positions agree with TRBD2. The germline gives CDR1 DFQATT, CDR2 SNEGSKA (reference sequence). CDR3 size: 12 residues. The V and J ends lost 6 bases and 4 bases, in that order; junction bases with no gene match: 6. CDR3 in amino acids: CSASGLSYEQYF. DNA for the CDR3: TGCAGTGCGTCGGGACTATCGTACGAGCAGTACTTC.

V and J are TRBV29-1 and TRBJ2-3; the match to TRBD2 covers 11 bases. Per the germline V gene, CDR1 is SQVTM and CDR2 is ANQGSEA. The V gene end was trimmed by 4 bases and the J gene end by 3 bases; junction bases not matched to a gene: 3. The CDR3 covers 14 residues. The CDR3 is CSVATSGRTDTQYF. CDR3 DNA: TGCAGCGTTGCCACTAGCGGGAGAACAGATACGCAGTATTTT.

The chain is built from TRBV28 and TRBJ2-6; 9 bases map to TRBD1. Germline V gene sequence: CDR1 MDHEN, CDR2 SYDVKM. The CDR3 runs 16 residues. The ends lost 8 bases at V and 0 bases at J; junction bases unmatched: 5. The CDR3 bases are TGTGCCAGCGCGGGACAGGGCGTCTCTGGGGCCAACGTCCTGACTTTC. The encoded protein is CASAGQGVSGANVLTF.

V is TRBV3-1 and J is TRBJ2-4, with D perhaps matching TRBD1 (7 bases). The germline V gene encodes CDR1 LGHDT and CDR2 YNNKEL (reference sequence). Trimming removed 5 bases from V and 0 bases from J, with 14 bases in between. The CDR3 contains 16 residues. The CDR3 loop reads CASSFRQGLAKNIQYF. The CDR3 DNA reads as TGTGCCAGCAGCTTCCGACAGGGACTAGCCAAAAACATTCAGTACTTC.

The chain has TRBV7-9 and TRBJ2-3, with 13 bases matching TRBD2. Germline V gene sequence: CDR1 SEHNR, CDR2 FQNEAQ (reference sequence). This CDR3 has 17 amino acids. V lost 5 bases, J lost 1 base, and 6 bases stayed unmatched. CDR3 nucleotides: TGTGCCAGCAGCCAGAGGACTAGCGGGAGTGGCACAGATACGCAGTATTTT. It yields the protein CASSQRTSGSGTDTQYF.

The rearrangement links TRBV9 to TRBJ2-2; D may be TRBD1 (6 bases). Germline V CDR1 and CDR2: SGDLS, YYNGEE. CDR3 size: 14 residues. Trimming cost V 5 bases and J 0 bases, with 8 bases left between them. CDR3 in amino acids: CASRDRTNTGELFF. The CDR3 DNA is TGTGCCAGCAGAGACAGGACGAACACCGGGGAGCTGTTTTTT.

The chain recombines TRBV27 with TRBJ2-7; D is undetermined. Germline loops: CDR1 MNHEY, CDR2 SMNVEV (reference sequence). V dropped 8 bases and J dropped 3 bases, with 17 bases sitting between them. This CDR3 is 14 amino acids long. CDR3 residues: CASAPTLPFYEQYF. The CDR3 bases are TGTGCCAGCGCACCTACCTTACCGTTCTACGAGCAGTACTTC.

This clonotype was seen a single time. The genes are TRBV7-9 and TRBJ2-1; possibly TRBD2 for D (5 bases). The V gene's germline CDR1 is SEHNR and CDR2 FQNEAQ (reference sequence). V lost 1 base, J lost 6 bases, and 10 bases lay in between. This CDR3 spans 14 amino acids. The CDR3 DNA reads TGTGCCAGCAGCTTAGATAGCGCCTCCAATGAGCAGTTCTTC. It yields the protein CASSLDSASNEQFF.

The chain couples TRBV20-1 to TRBJ2-5, with D perhaps being TRBD1 or TRBD2 (5 bases each). V gave up 5 bases and J gave up 2 bases, with 12 bases separating them. CDR1 is DFQATT and CDR2 is SNEGSKA in the germline V gene (reference sequence). The CDR3 is 13 residues long. CDR3 in amino acids: CSAYRDVQETQYF. CDR3 sequence (DNA): TGCAGTGCTTACCGGGACGTTCAAGAGACCCAGTACTTC.

The chain uses TRBV29-1 and TRBJ1-1; D remains ambiguous. V was shortened by 4 bases and J by 4 bases, with 13 bases between the two germline ends. The CDR3 spans 13 residues. Germline CDR1 reads SQVTM; CDR2 reads ANQGSEA. The CDR3: CSVGTAVVTEAFF. CDR3 coding DNA: TGCAGCGTTGGGACCGCGGTGGTCACTGAAGCTTTCTTT.

V usage is TRBV2 and J usage is TRBJ2-3; 7 bases line up with TRBD2. Germline CDR1 is SNHLY and CDR2 is FYNNEI. V dropped 5 bases and J dropped 8; count of bases not matched to a gene: 10. This CDR3 is 14 amino acids long. The DNA of the CDR3 is TGTGCCAGCAGTTTCACTGAAGGGAGGGTTACGCAGTATTTT. Encoded protein: CASSFTEGRVTQYF.

The gene calls are TRBV30 and TRBJ2-5; unclear D gene. V shed 0 bases and J shed 4 bases, with 6 bases lying between them. Germline loops: CDR1 GTSNPN, CDR2 SVGIG (reference sequence). The CDR3 length is 12 residues. In DNA, the CDR3 is TGTGCCTGGAGTGTACAGCGAGAGACCCAGTACTTC. Its protein is CAWSVQRETQYF.

This chain joins TRBV28 and TRBJ1-5; 8 nucleotides line up with TRBD1. The CDR3 sequence is 17 residues long. Germline trimming cut 6 bases from V and 6 bases from J; bases unmatched to any gene: 16. Germline V CDR1 and CDR2: MDHEN, SYDVKM. The CDR3, as DNA: TGTGCCAGCAGACCCCGGACAGGGCGGTTTGGGGTTCAGCCCCAGCATTTT. Encoded protein: CASRPRTGRFGVQPQHF.

The chain recombines TRBV5-1 with TRBJ2-1, with 14 bases fitting TRBD2. Trimming cost V 4 bases and J 6 bases; bases outside gene matches: 3. This CDR3 is 15 amino acids long. CDR1 and CDR2 (germline): SGHRS, YFSETQ. CDR3: CASSVGTSGGNEQFF. Here the CDR3 DNA reads TGCGCCAGCAGCGTCGGGACTAGCGGGGGCAATGAGCAGTTCTTC.

The V call is TRBV29-1, the J call TRBJ1-2; D may be TRBD1 (6 bases). The ends were cut back, 2 bases at V and 2 bases at J, with 9 bases in the middle. The CDR3 length is 13 residues. Germline V gives CDR1 SQVTM, CDR2 ANQGSEA. CDR3 loop: CSVERTANYGYTF. The CDR3 DNA reads as TGCAGCGTTGAAAGGACAGCCAACTATGGCTACACCTTC.

The gene calls are TRBV12-3 or TRBV12-4 and TRBJ1-2; TRBD1 aligns across 8 bases. V lost 5 bases to trimming and J lost 7 bases; unmatched junction nucleotides: 9. This CDR3 region has 14 residues. The CDR3 DNA is TGTGCCAGCAGTCCTGGACAGGGAGTGGGTGGCTACACCTTC. Its protein product is CASSPGQGVGGYTF.

This clonotype showed up just once. This sequence joins TRBV29-1 and TRBJ1-1, with D possibly TRBD1 on 6 matching bases. CDR3 length: 13 amino acids. Germline loops: CDR1 SQVTM, CDR2 ANQGSEA. V shed 7 bases and J shed 1 base, with 13 bases lying between them. In DNA, the CDR3 is TGCAGCGCCCGTAGGGGGGAGAACACTGAAGCTTTCTTT. Protein: CSARRGENTEAFF.

The V gene is TRBV18, the J gene TRBJ2-7, with D uncertain. Germline lookup yields CDR1 KGHSH and CDR2 LQKENI. The V end was cut by 2 bases, the J end by 4 bases, with 9 bases between. The CDR3 contains 13 residues. CDR3 sequence (DNA): TGTGCCAGCTCACCAGGGGTACAGTACGAGCAGTACTTC. Translating it yields CASSPGVQYEQYF.

The V and J genes are TRBV29-1 and TRBJ1-1; tentative D call: TRBD1 (5 bases). The CDR3 spans 14 residues. In germline, CDR1 is SQVTM, CDR2 ANQGSEA. V lost 0 bases and J 4 bases, leaving 12 bases between the germline ends. CDR3 in DNA: TGCAGCGTTGAAGATCGAGGCAGGGTCACTGAAGCTTTCTTT. It yields the protein CSVEDRGRVTEAFF.

The rearrangement links TRBV20-1 to TRBJ2-1; perhaps TRBD2 as D (6 bases). CDR1 is DFQATT and CDR2 is SNEGSKA in the germline V gene (reference sequence). V was shortened by 6 bases and J by 4 bases, with 16 bases between the two germline ends. CDR3 length: 14 amino acids. The CDR3 coding sequence is TGCAGTGCCCCCTTCGGGAGTGGGTACAATGAGCAGTTCTTC. Translation gives CSAPFGSGYNEQFF.

This chain joins TRBV9 and TRBJ2-5; 8 bases fit TRBD2. CDR1 is SGDLS and CDR2 is YYNGEE in the germline V gene. CDR3 length: 16 amino acids. V shed 0 bases and J 4 bases; nucleotides not matched to a gene: 8. CDR3 loop: CASSVEASGQGETQYF. The CDR3 region has the DNA TGTGCCAGCAGCGTAGAGGCTAGCGGGCAAGGAGAGACCCAGTACTTC.

The gene calls are TRBV9 and TRBJ1-1; no definite D call. The CDR3 consists of 15 residues. Germline V lookup: CDR1 SGDLS, CDR2 YYNGEE. The ends were cut back, 3 bases at V and 0 bases at J, with 12 bases in the middle. This CDR3 is CASSAHGSMNTEAFF. In nucleotides, the CDR3 is TGTGCCAGCAGCGCCCACGGTTCCATGAACACTGAAGCTTTCTTT.

The chain has TRBV20-1 and TRBJ2-1, with TRBD1 matching 11 bases. Unmatched junction bases numbered 8, after V lost 5 bases and J lost 8 bases. CDR3 length: 14 residues. The germline V gene has CDR1 DFQATT and CDR2 SNEGSKA (reference sequence). The CDR3 nucleotides are TGCAGTGCTCCCACGGACAGGGGGCACGATGAGCAGTTCTTC. Protein: CSAPTDRGHDEQFF.

The chain joins TRBV5-1 to TRBJ2-1; 10 positions match TRBD2. V was pared by 0 bases and J by 6 bases, with 9 bases of the junction left unmatched. The CDR3 contains 17 residues. Germline CDR1 SGHRS, CDR2 YFSETQ. CDR3 DNA: TGCGCCAGCAGCTTGGGCCCCCTCCCTAGCGGGAGCAATGAGCAGTTCTTC. Amino acids: CASSLGPLPSGSNEQFF.

This clonotype appeared a few times. The chain recombines TRBV20-1 with TRBJ2-1; a possible D gene is TRBD1 (6 bases). V gave up 7 bases and J gave up 7 bases, with 11 bases separating them. This CDR3 is built from 11 residues. The V gene's germline CDR1 is DFQATT and CDR2 SNEGSKA (reference sequence). CDR3 nucleotides: TGCAGTGTCGGCAGGGGTAATGAGCAGTTCTTC. This codes for CSVGRGNEQFF.